This T cell receptor (beta chain) was observed in a study of cytomegalovirus exposure and HLA in healthy donors. Overall study: Sequencing of about 179 million T cells in an earlier analysis found approximately 120 million unique TCR beta sequences.

In regard to this clone: Its target is not known.

The study ran its PCR with 60 Vbeta and 13 Jbeta primers. The table came from immunoSEQ multiplex PCR; TCRdb's copy has only in-frame clones and leaves some out. The repertoire holds over 150,000 clones, with around 77% as singletons. Study-wide results and caveats: V- and J-gene trimming of TCR beta was linked (in a later analysis) to a missense DCLRE1C variant. What was likely a sequencing artifact was a cluster of highly shared sequence variants.

CDR1 is LNHNV, CDR2 YYDKDF, per germline (reference sequence). Germline trimming cut 6 bases from V and 5 bases from J; bases unmatched to any gene: 5. This CDR3 contains 13 residues. Sequenced sample: PBMCs. V usage is TRBV15 and J usage is TRBJ2-3; 7 positions match TRBD2. The sequence was collected from a man aged 60-69 years in good health and CMV-seronegative. The CDR3, as DNA: TGTGCCACCAGATTCGCGGGGGAAGATACGCAGTATTTT. It is translated as CATRFAGEDTQYF.